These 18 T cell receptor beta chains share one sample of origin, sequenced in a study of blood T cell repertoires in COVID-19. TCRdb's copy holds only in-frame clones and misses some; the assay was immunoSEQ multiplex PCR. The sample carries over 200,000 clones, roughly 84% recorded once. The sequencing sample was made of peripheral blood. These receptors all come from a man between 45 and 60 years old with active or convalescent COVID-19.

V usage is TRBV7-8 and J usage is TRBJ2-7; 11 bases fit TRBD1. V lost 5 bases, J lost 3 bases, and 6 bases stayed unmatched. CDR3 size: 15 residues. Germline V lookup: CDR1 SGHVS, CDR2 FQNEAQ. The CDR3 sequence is CASSPGQGAFYEQYF. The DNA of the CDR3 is TGTGCCAGCAGCCCCGGACAGGGGGCGTTCTACGAGCAGTACTTC.

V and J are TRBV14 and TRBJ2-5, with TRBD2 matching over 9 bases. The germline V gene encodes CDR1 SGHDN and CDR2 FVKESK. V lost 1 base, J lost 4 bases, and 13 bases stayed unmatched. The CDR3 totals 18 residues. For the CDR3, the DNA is TGTGCCAGCAGCCAAGGCCTCTTATTGCGGGGGGGCGGAGAGACCCAGTACTTC. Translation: CASSQGLLLRGGGETQYF.

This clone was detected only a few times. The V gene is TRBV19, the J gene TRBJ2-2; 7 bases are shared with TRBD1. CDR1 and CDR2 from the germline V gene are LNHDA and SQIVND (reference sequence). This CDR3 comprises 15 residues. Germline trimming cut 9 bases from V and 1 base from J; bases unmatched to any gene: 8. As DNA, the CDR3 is TGTGCCAGCAAAGGGGGCGCGGGGAACACCGGGGAGCTGTTTTTT. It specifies CASKGGAGNTGELFF.

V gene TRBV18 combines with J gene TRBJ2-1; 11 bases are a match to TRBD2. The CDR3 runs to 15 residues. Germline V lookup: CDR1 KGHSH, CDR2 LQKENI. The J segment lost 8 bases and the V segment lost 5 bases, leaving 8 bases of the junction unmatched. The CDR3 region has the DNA TGTGCCAGCTCATCGGGACTAGCGGTTTCCGATGAGCAGTTCTTC. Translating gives CASSSGLAVSDEQFF.

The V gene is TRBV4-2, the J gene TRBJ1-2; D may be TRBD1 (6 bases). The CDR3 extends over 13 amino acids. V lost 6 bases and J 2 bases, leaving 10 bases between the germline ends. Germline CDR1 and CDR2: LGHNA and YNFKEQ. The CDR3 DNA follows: TGTGCCAGCAGACAGGGACCGAACTATGGCTACACCTTC. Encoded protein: CASRQGPNYGYTF.

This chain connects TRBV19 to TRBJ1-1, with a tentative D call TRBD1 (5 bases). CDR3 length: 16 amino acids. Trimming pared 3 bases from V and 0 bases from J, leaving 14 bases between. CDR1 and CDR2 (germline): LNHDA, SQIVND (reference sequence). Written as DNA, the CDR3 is TGTGCCAGTAGTATGGGGCAGGAGAGGCTGAACACTGAAGCTTTCTTT. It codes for CASSMGQERLNTEAFF.

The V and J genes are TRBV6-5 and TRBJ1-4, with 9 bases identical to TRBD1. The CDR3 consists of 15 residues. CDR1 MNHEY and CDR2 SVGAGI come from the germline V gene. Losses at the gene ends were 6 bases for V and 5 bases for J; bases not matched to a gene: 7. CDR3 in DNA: TGTGCCAGCAGGCGCCTGGGACAGGGAAATGAAAAACTGTTTTTT. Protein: CASRRLGQGNEKLFF.

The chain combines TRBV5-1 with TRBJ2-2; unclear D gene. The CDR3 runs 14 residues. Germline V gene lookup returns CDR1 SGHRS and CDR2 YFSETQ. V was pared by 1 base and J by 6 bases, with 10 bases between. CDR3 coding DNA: TGCGCCAGCAGCTTGAGTTCTCGGGCCGGGGAGCTGTTTTTT. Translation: CASSLSSRAGELFF.

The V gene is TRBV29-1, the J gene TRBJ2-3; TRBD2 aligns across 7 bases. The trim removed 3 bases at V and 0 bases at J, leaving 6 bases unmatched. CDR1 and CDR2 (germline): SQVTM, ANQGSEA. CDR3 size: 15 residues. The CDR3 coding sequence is TGCAGCGTTGATCAGGGAGGGGATAGCACAGATACGCAGTATTTT. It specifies CSVDQGGDSTDTQYF.

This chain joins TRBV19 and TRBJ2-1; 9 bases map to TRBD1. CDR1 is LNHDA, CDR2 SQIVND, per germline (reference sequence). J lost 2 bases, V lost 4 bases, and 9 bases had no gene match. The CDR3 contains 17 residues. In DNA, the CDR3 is TGTGCCAGTAGTACACTTTCCGGGACAGGGACCTACAATGAGCAGTTCTTC. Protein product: CASSTLSGTGTYNEQFF.

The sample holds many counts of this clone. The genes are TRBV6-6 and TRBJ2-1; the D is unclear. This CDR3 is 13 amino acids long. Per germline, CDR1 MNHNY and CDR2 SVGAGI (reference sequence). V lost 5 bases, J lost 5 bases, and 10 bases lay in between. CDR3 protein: CASSASPNNEQFF. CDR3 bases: TGTGCCAGCAGTGCGAGTCCCAACAATGAGCAGTTCTTC.

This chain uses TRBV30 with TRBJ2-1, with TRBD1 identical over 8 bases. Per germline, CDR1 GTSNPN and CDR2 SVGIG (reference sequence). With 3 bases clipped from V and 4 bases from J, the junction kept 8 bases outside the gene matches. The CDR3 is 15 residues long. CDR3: CAWRDRQGLYNEQFF. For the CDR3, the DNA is TGTGCCTGGAGGGACCGACAGGGGTTATACAATGAGCAGTTCTTC.

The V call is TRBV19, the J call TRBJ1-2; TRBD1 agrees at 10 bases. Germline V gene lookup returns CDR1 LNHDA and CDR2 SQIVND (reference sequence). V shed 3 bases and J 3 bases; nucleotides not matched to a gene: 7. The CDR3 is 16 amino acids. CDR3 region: CASSMAGTGEDYGYTF. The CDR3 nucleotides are TGTGCCAGTAGTATGGCCGGGACAGGGGAGGACTATGGCTACACCTTC.

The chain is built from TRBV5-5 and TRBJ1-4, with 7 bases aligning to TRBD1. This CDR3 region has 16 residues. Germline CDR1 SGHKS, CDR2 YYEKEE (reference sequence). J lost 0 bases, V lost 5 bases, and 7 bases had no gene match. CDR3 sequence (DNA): TGTGCCAGCAGGGACAGGCCGCCCGCAACTAATGAAAAACTGTTTTTT. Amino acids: CASRDRPPATNEKLFF.

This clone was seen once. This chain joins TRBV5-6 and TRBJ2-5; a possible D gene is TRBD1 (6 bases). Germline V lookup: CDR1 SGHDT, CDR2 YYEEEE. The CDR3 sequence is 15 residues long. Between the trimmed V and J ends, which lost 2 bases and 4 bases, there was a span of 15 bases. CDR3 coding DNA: TGTGCCAGCAGCTTTGTGGCAGGGGCAAGAGAGACCCAGTACTTC. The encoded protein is CASSFVAGARETQYF. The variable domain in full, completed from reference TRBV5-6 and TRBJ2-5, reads DAGVTQSPTHLIKTRGQQVTLRCSPKSGHDTVSWYQQALGQGPQFIFQYYEEEERQRGNFPDRFSGHQFPNYSSELNVNALLLGDSALYLCASSFVAGARETQYFGPGTRLLVL.

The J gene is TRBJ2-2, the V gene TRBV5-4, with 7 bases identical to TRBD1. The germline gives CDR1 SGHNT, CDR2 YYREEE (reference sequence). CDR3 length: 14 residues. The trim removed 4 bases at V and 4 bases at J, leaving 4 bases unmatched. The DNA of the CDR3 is TGTGCCAGCAGCCCGACAGGGTTCACCGGGGAGCTGTTTTTT. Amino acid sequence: CASSPTGFTGELFF.

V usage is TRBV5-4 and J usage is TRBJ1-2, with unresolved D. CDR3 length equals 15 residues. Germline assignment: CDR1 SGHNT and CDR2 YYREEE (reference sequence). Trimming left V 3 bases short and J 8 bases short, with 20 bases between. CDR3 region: CASSSPGIAKDGYTF. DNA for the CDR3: TGTGCCAGCAGCTCCCCGGGGATTGCAAAAGACGGCTACACCTTC.

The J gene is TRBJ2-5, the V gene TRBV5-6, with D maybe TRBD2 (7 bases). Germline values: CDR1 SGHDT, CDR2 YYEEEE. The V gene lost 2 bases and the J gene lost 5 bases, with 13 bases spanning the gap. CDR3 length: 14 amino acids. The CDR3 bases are TGTGCCAGCAGCTTAGGGGGACTAAGCGAGACCCAGTACTTC. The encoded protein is CASSLGGLSETQYF.